This T cell receptor beta chain was sequenced for a study of T cells in Graves' hyperthyroidism and ophthalmopathy. The CDR3 regions of TCR beta were amplified from RNA transcripts. When the TCR CDR3 underwent first-round RT-PCR, the HTBI primer set was used. MiXCR, applied by TCRdb to the multiplex PCR reads, yields one record per CDR3 protein. This table holds over 650,000 distinct CDR3 sequences, about 45% found once. Broader study findings: Most thyroid-expanded clonotypes above 0.001 were also found in blood.

Germline CDR1 and CDR2: SGHAT and FQNNGV. Trimming removed 5 bases from V and 7 bases from J; junction bases left unmatched: 8. The CDR3 covers 14 residues. Any patient presenting with uncontrolled infection, other autoimmune disease, pregnancy or lactation was left out. Clinical symptoms, serum thyroxine and TRAb, thyroid ultrasound and orbital computed tomography together formed the diagnostic basis. In this sample, this clonotype turned up once. The antigen remains undetermined. The origin of this receptor is an adult man with Graves' disease, either hyperthyroidism or ophthalmopathy (not recorded which). The chain combines TRBV11-2 with TRBJ1-2; TRBD1 matches at 9 bases. Sequences were obtained from peripheral blood or thyroid tissue (not recorded which). CDR3 residues: CASSQDRGGSGYTF. CDR3 nucleotide sequence: TGTGCCAGCAGCCAAGACAGGGGGGGGTCTGGCTACACCTTC.